This T cell receptor (beta chain) stems from a study of blood T cell repertoires in COVID-19. Across the study: Nucleic acid was either cDNA or gDNA, and it came from T cells, B-cell-depleted T cells, or PBMCs.

J was trimmed by 4 bases and V by 1 base; bases with no gene match: 10. The CDR3 spans 16 residues. The germline V gene has CDR1 SGHNT and CDR2 YYREEE (reference sequence). Authors' methods: How many nucleated cells were present was estimated from reference gene primer amplification. Assay: immunoSEQ multiplex PCR; the TCRdb copy retains only in-frame clones and omits some. The DNA was the basis for D and trimming; V, J and clone size are from that table. The sample consists of approximately 68,000 clones, 83% of them appearing once. The chain couples TRBV5-4 to TRBJ1-1; TRBD1 matches 7 bases. Sequencing was carried out using peripheral blood. The sequence was obtained from a woman aged 55 to 70 with acute or convalescent COVID-19. The CDR3 sequence: CASSLTGVGRGTEAFF. DNA of the CDR3: TGTGCCAGCAGCTTGACAGGGGTGGGTCGGGGCACTGAAGCTTTCTTT.